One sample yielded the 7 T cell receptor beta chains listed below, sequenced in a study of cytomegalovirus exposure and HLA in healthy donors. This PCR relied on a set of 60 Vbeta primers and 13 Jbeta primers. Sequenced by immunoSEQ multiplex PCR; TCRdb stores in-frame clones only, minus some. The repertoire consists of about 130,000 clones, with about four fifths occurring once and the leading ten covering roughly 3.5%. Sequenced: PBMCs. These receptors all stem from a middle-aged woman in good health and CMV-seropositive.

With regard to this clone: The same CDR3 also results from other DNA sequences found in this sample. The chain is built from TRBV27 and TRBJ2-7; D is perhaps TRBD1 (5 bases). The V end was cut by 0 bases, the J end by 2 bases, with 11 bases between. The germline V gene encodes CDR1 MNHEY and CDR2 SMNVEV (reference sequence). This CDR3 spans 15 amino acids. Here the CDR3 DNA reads TGTGCCAGCAGTTTATCCGGCACAGGAGCCTACGAGCAGTACTTC. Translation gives CASSLSGTGAYEQYF.

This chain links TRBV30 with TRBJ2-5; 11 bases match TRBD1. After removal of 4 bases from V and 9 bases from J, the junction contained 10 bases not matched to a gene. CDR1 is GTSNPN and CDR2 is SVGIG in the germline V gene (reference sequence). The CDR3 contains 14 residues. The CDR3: CAWIGTGGPEAQYF. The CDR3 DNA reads TGTGCCTGGATTGGGACAGGGGGTCCGGAGGCCCAGTACTTC.

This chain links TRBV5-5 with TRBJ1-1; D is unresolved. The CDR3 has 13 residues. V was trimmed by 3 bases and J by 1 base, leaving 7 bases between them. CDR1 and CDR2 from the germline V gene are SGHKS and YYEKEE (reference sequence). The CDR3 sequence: CASSSNRNTEAFF. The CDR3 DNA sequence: TGTGCCAGCAGCTCCAACAGGAACACTGAAGCTTTCTTT. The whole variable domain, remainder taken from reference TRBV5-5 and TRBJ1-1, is DAGVTQSPTHLIKTRGQQVTLRCSPISGHKSVSWYQQVLGQGPQFIFQYYEKEERGRGNFPDRFSARQFPNYSSELNVNALLLGDSALYLCASSSNRNTEAFFGQGTRLTVV.

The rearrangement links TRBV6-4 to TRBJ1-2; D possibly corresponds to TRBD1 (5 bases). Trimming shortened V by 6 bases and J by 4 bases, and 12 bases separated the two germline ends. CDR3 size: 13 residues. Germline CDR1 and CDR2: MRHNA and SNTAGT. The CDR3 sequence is CASSPGGTYGYTF. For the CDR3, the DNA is TGTGCCAGCAGCCCGGGGGGGACCTATGGCTACACCTTC.

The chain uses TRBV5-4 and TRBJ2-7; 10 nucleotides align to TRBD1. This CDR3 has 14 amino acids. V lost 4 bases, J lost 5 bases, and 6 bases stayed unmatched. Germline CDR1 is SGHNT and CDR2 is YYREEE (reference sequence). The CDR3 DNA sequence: TGTGCCAGCAGCGGACCGGGACAGGGGAACGAGCAGTACTTC. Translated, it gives CASSGPGQGNEQYF.

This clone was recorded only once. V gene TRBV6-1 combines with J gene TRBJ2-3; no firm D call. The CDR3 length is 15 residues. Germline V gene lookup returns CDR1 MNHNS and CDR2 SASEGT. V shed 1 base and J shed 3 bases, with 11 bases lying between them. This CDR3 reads CASSEGYFVTDTQYF. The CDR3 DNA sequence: TGTGCCAGCAGTGAAGGGTACTTTGTGACAGATACGCAGTATTTT.

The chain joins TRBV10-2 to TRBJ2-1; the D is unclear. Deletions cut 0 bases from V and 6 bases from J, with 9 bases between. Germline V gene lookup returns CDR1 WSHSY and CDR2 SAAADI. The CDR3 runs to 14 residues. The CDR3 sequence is CASSESTLGNEQFF. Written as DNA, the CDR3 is TGCGCCAGCAGTGAGTCGACCCTAGGCAATGAGCAGTTCTTC.